This T cell receptor beta chain was profiled in a study of T cell clonality in common variable immunodeficiency. Patients and controls were mostly of Caucasian heritage. Study-level points and caveats: Reportedly, TCR beta sequences from common variable immunodeficiency showed fewer deletions and N-nucleotide insertions. CVID subjects had higher TCRbeta clonality than healthy controls, most marked in about a third.

Clones were read by immunoSEQ multiplex PCR, and TCRdb kept only the in-frame ones, dropping some. The table lists about 35,000 clones, with no singletons. The CDR3 has 16 amino acids. V lost 6 bases to trimming and J lost 7 bases; unmatched junction nucleotides: 8. Germline V gives CDR1 SNHLY, CDR2 FYNNEI. The sample holds many counts of this clone. The antigen remains undetermined. From the germline J gene comes the end of the CDR3, since the read stops 3 residues before it. The sequenced sample was peripheral blood mononuclear cells. J is TRBJ2-1 and V is TRBV2; 14 bases map to TRBD2. The sequence was collected from a human donor with common variable immunodeficiency. This CDR3 is CASRDFGTSGGNEQFF. The sequenced part of the CDR3 DNA is TGTGCCAGCAGGGACTTCGGGACTAGCGGGGGTAATGAG.